This is a list of T cell receptor beta chains from one sample in a study of cytomegalovirus exposure and HLA in healthy donors. Measured with immunoSEQ multiplex PCR; TCRdb has only the in-frame clones, and not every one. The top ten clones hold under 0.75% of a sample with some 160,000 clones, around 80% of them seen once. The specimen was PBMCs. The origin of the receptors is a woman between 40 and 55 years old in good health and CMV-seronegative. Both conserved end residues are part of each CDR3. The D gene is left open where the match is weak. Size is stated for part of the rows, as once, few or many counts, or as a class when the clone is expanded.

CDR3 length: 14
J gene: TRBJ1-1
V gene: TRBV11-3
clone size: -
D gene: -
CDR3 protein: CASSLGGGGTEAFF
CDR3 DNA: TGTGCCAGCAGCTTAGGCGGGGGGGGCACTGAAGCTTTCTTT

CDR3 length: 15
J gene: TRBJ1-2
V gene: TRBV5-4
clone size: -
D gene: TRBD1
CDR3 protein: CASSLGQGVNYGYTF
CDR3 DNA: TGTGCCAGCAGCTTGGGACAGGGGGTTAACTATGGCTACACCTTC

CDR3 length: 15
J gene: TRBJ1-1
V gene: TRBV18
clone size: -
D gene: -
CDR3 protein: CASSPPSTANTEAFF
CDR3 DNA: TGTGCCAGCTCACCCCCCTCGACAGCAAACACTGAAGCTTTCTTT

CDR3 length: 16
J gene: TRBJ1-6
V gene: TRBV19
clone size: -
D gene: -
CDR3 protein: CASSRGPKAYNSPLHF
CDR3 DNA: TGTGCCAGTAGTAGGGGGCCAAAAGCTTATAATTCACCCCTCCACTTT

CDR3 length: 14
J gene: TRBJ1-6
V gene: TRBV5-1
clone size: -
D gene: -
CDR3 protein: CASSLDRASSPLHF
CDR3 DNA: TGCGCCAGCAGCTTGGACAGGGCGAGCTCACCCCTCCACTTT

CDR3 length: 15
J gene: TRBJ2-5
V gene: TRBV6-5
clone size: -
D gene: TRBD1
CDR3 protein: CASSYSRQGKETQYF
CDR3 DNA: TGTGCCAGCAGTTACTCTCGACAGGGGAAGGAGACCCAGTACTTC

CDR3 length: 16
J gene: TRBJ1-6
V gene: TRBV5-4
clone size: -
D gene: TRBD1
CDR3 protein: CASSPGGWDRNSPLHF
CDR3 DNA: TGTGCCAGCAGTCCTGGGGGGTGGGACAGAAATTCACCCCTCCACTTT

CDR3 length: 15
J gene: TRBJ1-2
V gene: TRBV19
clone size: -
D gene: TRBD1
CDR3 protein: CASNGDRWGDYGYTF
CDR3 DNA: TGTGCCAGCAACGGGGACAGGTGGGGAGACTATGGCTACACCTTC

CDR3 length: 16
J gene: TRBJ2-5
V gene: TRBV7-7
clone size: few
D gene: TRBD2
CDR3 protein: CASSPILAGGGETQYF
CDR3 DNA: TGTGCTAGCAGCCCAATTCTAGCGGGGGGTGGGGAGACCCAGTACTTC

CDR3 length: 15
J gene: TRBJ1-1
V gene: TRBV9
clone size: -
D gene: TRBD1
CDR3 protein: CASSVNRGLGTEAFF
CDR3 DNA: TGTGCCAGCAGCGTTAACAGGGGGCTAGGCACTGAAGCTTTCTTT

CDR3 length: 14
J gene: TRBJ2-4
V gene: TRBV27
clone size: -
D gene: TRBD1
CDR3 protein: CASSPNRDRNIQYF
CDR3 DNA: TGTGCCAGCAGTCCCAACCGGGACAGAAACATTCAGTACTTC

CDR3 length: 16
J gene: TRBJ1-1
V gene: TRBV11-3
clone size: -
D gene: TRBD1
CDR3 protein: CASGPWTGHMNTEAFF
CDR3 DNA: TGTGCCAGCGGTCCGTGGACAGGCCACATGAACACTGAAGCTTTCTTT

CDR3 length: 17
J gene: TRBJ2-1
V gene: TRBV7-9
clone size: -
D gene: TRBD1
CDR3 protein: CASSLGQGVGRYDEQFF
CDR3 DNA: TGTGCCAGCAGCTTGGGACAGGGAGTTGGTCGCTATGATGAGCAGTTCTTC

CDR3 length: 16
J gene: TRBJ1-4
V gene: TRBV7-9
clone size: -
D gene: TRBD1
CDR3 protein: CSSSTRQGTTNEKLFF
CDR3 DNA: TGTTCCAGCAGCACCCGACAGGGGACAACTAATGAAAAACTGTTTTTT

CDR3 length: 16
J gene: TRBJ2-3
V gene: TRBV5-1
clone size: -
D gene: TRBD2
CDR3 protein: CASSGGLAGLTDTQYF
CDR3 DNA: TGCGCCAGCAGCGGGGGACTAGCGGGGCTCACAGATACGCAGTATTTT

CDR3 length: 12
J gene: TRBJ1-1
V gene: TRBV15
clone size: -
D gene: -
CDR3 protein: CATSTTNTEAFF
CDR3 DNA: TGTGCCACCAGCACCACTAACACTGAAGCTTTCTTT

CDR3 length: 15
J gene: TRBJ2-1
V gene: TRBV27
clone size: -
D gene: TRBD2
CDR3 protein: CASRALAGFYNEQFF
CDR3 DNA: TGTGCCAGCAGAGCCCTAGCGGGGTTCTACAATGAGCAGTTCTTC

CDR3 length: 13
J gene: TRBJ2-5
V gene: TRBV10-3
clone size: few
D gene: -
CDR3 protein: CAISGTDQETQYF
CDR3 DNA: TGTGCCATCAGTGGGACAGATCAAGAGACCCAGTACTTC

CDR3 length: 13
J gene: TRBJ2-1
V gene: TRBV5-4
clone size: -
D gene: -
CDR3 protein: CASSGLSSGEQFF
CDR3 DNA: TGTGCCAGCTCCGGACTATCCTCCGGTGAGCAGTTCTTC

CDR3 length: 11
J gene: TRBJ1-6
V gene: TRBV20-1
clone size: once
D gene: -
CDR3 protein: CSARQGSPLHF
CDR3 DNA: TGCAGTGCTAGGCAGGGCTCACCCCTCCACTTT

CDR3 length: 15
J gene: TRBJ1-2
V gene: TRBV7-8
clone size: once
D gene: TRBD1
CDR3 protein: CASSLGGTGLNGYTF
CDR3 DNA: TGTGCCAGCAGCTTAGGGGGGACAGGGTTGAATGGCTACACCTTC

CDR3 length: 16
J gene: TRBJ2-2
V gene: TRBV7-8
clone size: -
D gene: -
CDR3 protein: CASSFAGQMNTGELFF
CDR3 DNA: TGTGCCAGCAGCTTCGCCGGACAAATGAACACCGGGGAGCTGTTTTTT

CDR3 length: 16
J gene: TRBJ1-5
V gene: TRBV6-1
clone size: -
D gene: TRBD1
CDR3 protein: CASSEEGQGSNQPQHF
CDR3 DNA: TGTGCCAGCAGTGAAGAAGGACAGGGTAGCAATCAGCCCCAGCATTTT

CDR3 length: 17
J gene: TRBJ2-1
V gene: TRBV5-4
clone size: -
D gene: TRBD2
CDR3 protein: CASSLGILAGFYNEQFF
CDR3 DNA: TGTGCCAGCAGCTTGGGCATACTAGCGGGATTCTACAATGAGCAGTTCTTC

CDR3 length: 14
J gene: TRBJ2-5
V gene: TRBV5-1
clone size: -
D gene: -
CDR3 protein: CASSLVRGEETQYF
CDR3 DNA: TGCGCCAGCAGCTTGGTTCGGGGTGAAGAGACCCAGTACTTC

CDR3 length: 15
J gene: TRBJ2-7
V gene: TRBV9
clone size: -
D gene: -
CDR3 protein: CASSVGSASSYEQYF
CDR3 DNA: TGTGCCAGCAGCGTAGGGTCCGCTAGCTCCTACGAGCAGTACTTC

CDR3 length: 14
J gene: TRBJ1-5
V gene: TRBV6-6
clone size: -
D gene: -
CDR3 protein: CASSIEGRNQPQHF
CDR3 DNA: TGTGCCAGCAGCATCGAAGGGAGGAATCAGCCCCAGCATTTT

CDR3 length: 15
J gene: TRBJ1-2
V gene: TRBV7-8
clone size: -
D gene: -
CDR3 protein: CASSLAIQPSYGYTF
CDR3 DNA: TGTGCCAGCAGCTTAGCGATACAGCCCTCCTATGGCTACACCTTC

CDR3 length: 16
J gene: TRBJ2-1
V gene: TRBV11-1
clone size: few
D gene: -
CDR3 protein: CASSLERVVGNNEQFF
CDR3 DNA: TGTGCCAGCAGCTTAGAGCGGGTGGTAGGAAACAATGAGCAGTTCTTC

CDR3 length: 14
J gene: TRBJ1-2
V gene: TRBV6-6
clone size: -
D gene: -
CDR3 protein: CASSSGGGAYGYTF
CDR3 DNA: TGTGCCAGCAGTAGCGGCGGGGGGGCCTATGGCTACACCTTC

CDR3 length: 14
J gene: TRBJ1-2
V gene: TRBV6-1
clone size: -
D gene: -
CDR3 protein: CASSVAGKDYGYTF
CDR3 DNA: TGTGCCAGCAGTGTCGCAGGGAAGGACTATGGCTACACCTTC

CDR3 length: 16
J gene: TRBJ2-3
V gene: TRBV5-1
clone size: -
D gene: TRBD2
CDR3 protein: CASSLGLAGITDTQYF
CDR3 DNA: TGCGCCAGCAGCTTGGGACTAGCGGGAATCACAGATACGCAGTATTTT

CDR3 length: 14
J gene: TRBJ1-2
V gene: TRBV4-1
clone size: -
D gene: -
CDR3 protein: CASSREVANYGYTF
CDR3 DNA: TGCGCCAGCAGCCGAGAGGTTGCGAACTATGGCTACACCTTC

CDR3 length: 15
J gene: TRBJ2-7
V gene: TRBV19
clone size: -
D gene: -
CDR3 protein: CASRRRGESSYEQYF
CDR3 DNA: TGTGCCAGTAGGCGGAGGGGTGAGAGCTCCTACGAGCAGTACTTC

CDR3 length: 15
J gene: TRBJ1-5
V gene: TRBV18
clone size: -
D gene: TRBD1
CDR3 protein: CASSPQGALYQPQHF
CDR3 DNA: TGTGCCAGCTCACCACAGGGGGCTCTTTATCAGCCCCAGCATTTT

CDR3 length: 15
J gene: TRBJ2-7
V gene: TRBV5-1
clone size: -
D gene: -
CDR3 protein: CASSTMGQGPYEQYF
CDR3 DNA: TGCGCCAGCAGCACAATGGGGCAGGGGCCCTACGAGCAGTACTTC

CDR3 length: 13
J gene: TRBJ1-1
V gene: TRBV30
clone size: -
D gene: TRBD1
CDR3 protein: CAWSLGQGGFAFF
CDR3 DNA: TGTGCCTGGAGTCTGGGACAGGGGGGGTTTGCTTTCTTT

CDR3 length: 15
J gene: TRBJ2-7
V gene: TRBV7-9
clone size: -
D gene: -
CDR3 protein: CASSFPQGFIDEQYF
CDR3 DNA: TGTGCCAGCAGCTTCCCGCAGGGGTTTATCGACGAGCAGTACTTC

CDR3 length: 13
J gene: TRBJ1-2
V gene: TRBV2
clone size: many
D gene: -
CDR3 protein: CASGSKRFGGYTF
CDR3 DNA: TGTGCCAGTGGGTCTAAGCGGTTTGGAGGCTACACCTTC

CDR3 length: 15
J gene: TRBJ1-6
V gene: TRBV15
clone size: -
D gene: -
CDR3 protein: CATSRDSTYNSPLHF
CDR3 DNA: TGTGCCACCAGCAGGGACAGCACCTATAATTCACCCCTCCACTTT

CDR3 length: 14
J gene: TRBJ1-1
V gene: TRBV6-6
clone size: many
D gene: TRBD1
CDR3 protein: CASSYGTANTEAFF
CDR3 DNA: TGTGCCAGCAGTTACGGGACAGCGAACACTGAAGCTTTCTTT

CDR3 length: 13
J gene: TRBJ2-7
V gene: TRBV7-6
clone size: -
D gene: -
CDR3 protein: CASSSGDSYEQYF
CDR3 DNA: TGTGCCAGCAGCTCGGGAGACTCCTACGAGCAGTACTTC

CDR3 length: 15
J gene: TRBJ1-6
V gene: TRBV4-3
clone size: -
D gene: -
CDR3 protein: CASSQDSGEGSPLHF
CDR3 DNA: TGCGCCAGCAGCCAAGATTCAGGGGAGGGATCACCCCTCCACTTT

CDR3 length: 16
J gene: TRBJ2-4
V gene: TRBV30
clone size: -
D gene: TRBD2
CDR3 protein: CAWSKEAGGRENIQYF
CDR3 DNA: TGTGCCTGGAGTAAGGAAGCGGGGGGGCGTGAAAACATTCAGTACTTC